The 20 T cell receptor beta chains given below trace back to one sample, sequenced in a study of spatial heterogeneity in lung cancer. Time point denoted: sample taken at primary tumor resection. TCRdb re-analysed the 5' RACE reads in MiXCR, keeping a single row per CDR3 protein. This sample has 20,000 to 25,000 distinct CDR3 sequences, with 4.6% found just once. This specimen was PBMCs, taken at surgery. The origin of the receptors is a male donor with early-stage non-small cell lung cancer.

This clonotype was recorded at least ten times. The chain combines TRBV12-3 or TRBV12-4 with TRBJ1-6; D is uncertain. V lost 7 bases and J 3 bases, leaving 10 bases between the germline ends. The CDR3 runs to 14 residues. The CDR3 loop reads CASTGSVYNSPLHF. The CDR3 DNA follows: TGTGCCAGCACCGGGAGTGTCTATAATTCACCCCTCCACTTT.

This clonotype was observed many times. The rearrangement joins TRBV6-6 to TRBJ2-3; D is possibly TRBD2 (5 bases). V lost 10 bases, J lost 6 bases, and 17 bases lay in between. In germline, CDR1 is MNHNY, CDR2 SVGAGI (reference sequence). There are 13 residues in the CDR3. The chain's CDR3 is CAITYSVTDTQYF. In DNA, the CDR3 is TGTGCCATTACCTATAGCGTTACGGATACGCAGTATTTT.

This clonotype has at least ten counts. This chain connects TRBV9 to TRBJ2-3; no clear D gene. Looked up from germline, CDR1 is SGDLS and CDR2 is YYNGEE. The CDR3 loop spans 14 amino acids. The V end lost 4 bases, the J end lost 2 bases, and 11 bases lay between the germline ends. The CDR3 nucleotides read TGTGCCAGCAGCTCTCGACCCCTCACAGATACGCAGTATTTT. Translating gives CASSSRPLTDTQYF.

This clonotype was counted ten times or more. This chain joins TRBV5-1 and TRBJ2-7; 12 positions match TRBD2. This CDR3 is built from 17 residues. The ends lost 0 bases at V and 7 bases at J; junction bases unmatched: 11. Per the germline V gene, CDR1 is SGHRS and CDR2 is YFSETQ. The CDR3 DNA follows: TGCGCCAGCAGCTTGGGCTTGACTAGCGGGAGTCGCGAAGAGCAGTACTTC. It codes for CASSLGLTSGSREEQYF.

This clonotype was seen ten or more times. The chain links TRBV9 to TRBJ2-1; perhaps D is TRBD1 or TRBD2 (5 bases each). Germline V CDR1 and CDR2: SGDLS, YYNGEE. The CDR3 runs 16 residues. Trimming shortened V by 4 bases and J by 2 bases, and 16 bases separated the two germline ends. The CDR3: CASSFGDPATYNEQFF. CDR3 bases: TGTGCCAGCAGCTTCGGGGACCCTGCTACCTACAATGAGCAGTTCTTC.

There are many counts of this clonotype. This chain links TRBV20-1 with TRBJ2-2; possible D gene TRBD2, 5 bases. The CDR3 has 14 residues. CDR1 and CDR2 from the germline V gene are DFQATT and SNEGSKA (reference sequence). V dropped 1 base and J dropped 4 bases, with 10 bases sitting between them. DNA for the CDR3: TGCAGTGCTAGAGTCATCGGGGTCACCGGGGAGCTGTTTTTT. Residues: CSARVIGVTGELFF.

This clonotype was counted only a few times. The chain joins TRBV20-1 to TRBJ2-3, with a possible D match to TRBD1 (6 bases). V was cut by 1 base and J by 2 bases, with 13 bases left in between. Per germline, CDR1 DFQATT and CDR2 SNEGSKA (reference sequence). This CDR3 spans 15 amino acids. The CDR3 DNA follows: TGCAGTGCTAGAGGGGGGCGTCCTCCCACAGATACGCAGTATTTT. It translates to CSARGGRPPTDTQYF.

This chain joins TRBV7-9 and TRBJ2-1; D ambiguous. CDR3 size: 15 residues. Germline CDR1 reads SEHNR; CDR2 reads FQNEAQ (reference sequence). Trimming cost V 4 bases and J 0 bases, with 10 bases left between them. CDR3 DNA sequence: TGTGCCAGCAGCTCTATAACAAGCTCCTACAATGAGCAGTTCTTC. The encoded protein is CASSSITSSYNEQFF.

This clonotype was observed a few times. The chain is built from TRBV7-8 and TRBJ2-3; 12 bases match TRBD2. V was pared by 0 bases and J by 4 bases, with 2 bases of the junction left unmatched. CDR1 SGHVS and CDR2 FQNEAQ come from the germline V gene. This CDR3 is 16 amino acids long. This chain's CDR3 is CASSLATSGGPDTQYF. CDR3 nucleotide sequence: TGTGCCAGCAGCTTAGCGACTAGCGGGGGACCAGATACGCAGTATTTT.

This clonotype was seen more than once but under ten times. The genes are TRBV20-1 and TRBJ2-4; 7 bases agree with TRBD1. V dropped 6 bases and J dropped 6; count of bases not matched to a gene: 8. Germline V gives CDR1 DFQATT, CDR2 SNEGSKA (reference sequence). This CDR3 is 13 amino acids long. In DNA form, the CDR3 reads TGCAGTGCCCTCGACAGGGAGAGAAACATTCAGTACTTC. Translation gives CSALDRERNIQYF.

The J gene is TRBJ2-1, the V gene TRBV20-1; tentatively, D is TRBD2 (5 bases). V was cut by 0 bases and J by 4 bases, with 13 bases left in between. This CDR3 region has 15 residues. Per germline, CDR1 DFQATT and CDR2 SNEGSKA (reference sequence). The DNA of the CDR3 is TGCAGTGCTAGAGACAGGAGGCACCCTTACAATGAGCAGTTCTTC. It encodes CSARDRRHPYNEQFF.

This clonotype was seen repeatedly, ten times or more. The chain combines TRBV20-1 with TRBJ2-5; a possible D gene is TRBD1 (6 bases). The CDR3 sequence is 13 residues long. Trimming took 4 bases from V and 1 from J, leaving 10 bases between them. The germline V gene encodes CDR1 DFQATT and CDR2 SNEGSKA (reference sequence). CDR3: CSATGASQETQYF. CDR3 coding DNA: TGCAGTGCTACAGGGGCGAGCCAAGAGACCCAGTACTTC.

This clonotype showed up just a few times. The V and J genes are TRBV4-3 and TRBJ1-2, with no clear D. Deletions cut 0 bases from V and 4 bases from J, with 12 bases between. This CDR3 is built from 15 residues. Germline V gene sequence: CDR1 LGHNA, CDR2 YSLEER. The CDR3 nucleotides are TGCGCCAGCAGCCAAGATGCGGACGTATTCTATGGCTACACCTTC. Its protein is CASSQDADVFYGYTF.

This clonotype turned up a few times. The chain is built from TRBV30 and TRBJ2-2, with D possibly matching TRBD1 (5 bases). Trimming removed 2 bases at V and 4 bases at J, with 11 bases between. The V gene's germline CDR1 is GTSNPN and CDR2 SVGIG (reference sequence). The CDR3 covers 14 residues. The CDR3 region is CAWSPGLSTGELFF. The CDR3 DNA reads TGTGCCTGGAGTCCAGGGCTGAGCACCGGGGAGCTGTTTTTT. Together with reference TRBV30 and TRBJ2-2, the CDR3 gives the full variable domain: SQTIHQWPATLVQPVGSPLSLECTVEGTSNPNLYWYRQAAGRGLQLLFYSVGIGQISSEVPQNLSASRPQDRQFILSSKKLLLSDSGFYLCAWSPGLSTGELFFGEGSRLTVL.

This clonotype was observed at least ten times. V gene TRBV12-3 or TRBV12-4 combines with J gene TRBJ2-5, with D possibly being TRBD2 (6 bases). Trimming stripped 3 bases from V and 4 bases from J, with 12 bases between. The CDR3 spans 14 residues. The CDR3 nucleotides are TGTGCCAGCAGTTTCGGCGGGACCCGAGAGACCCAGTACTTC. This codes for CASSFGGTRETQYF.

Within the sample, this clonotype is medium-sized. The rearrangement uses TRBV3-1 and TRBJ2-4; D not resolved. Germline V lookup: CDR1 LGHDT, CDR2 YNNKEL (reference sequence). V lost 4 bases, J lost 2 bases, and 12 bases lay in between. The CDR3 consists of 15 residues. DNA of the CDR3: TGTGCCAGCAGCCGAAAGTCACCGACCAAAAACATTCAGTACTTC. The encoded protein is CASSRKSPTKNIQYF.

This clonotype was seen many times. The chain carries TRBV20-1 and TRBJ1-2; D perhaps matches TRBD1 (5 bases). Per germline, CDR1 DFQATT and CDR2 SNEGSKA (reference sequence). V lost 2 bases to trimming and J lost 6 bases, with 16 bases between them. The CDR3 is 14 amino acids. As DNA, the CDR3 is TGCAGTGCTAGAACGACTGAGGGGAGCGATGGCTACACCTTC. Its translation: CSARTTEGSDGYTF.

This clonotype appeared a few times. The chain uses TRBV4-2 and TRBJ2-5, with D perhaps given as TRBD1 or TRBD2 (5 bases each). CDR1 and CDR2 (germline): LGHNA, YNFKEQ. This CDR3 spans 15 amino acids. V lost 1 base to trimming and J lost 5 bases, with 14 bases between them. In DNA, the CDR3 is TGTGCCAGCAGCCAAGCGTCCGGGGCTGACGAGACCCAGTACTTC. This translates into CASSQASGADETQYF.

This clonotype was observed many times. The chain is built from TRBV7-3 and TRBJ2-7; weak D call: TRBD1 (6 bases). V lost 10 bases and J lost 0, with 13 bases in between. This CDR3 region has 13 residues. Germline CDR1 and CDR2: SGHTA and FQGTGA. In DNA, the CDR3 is TGTGCCACCAAAGGGGGAAACTCCTACGAGCAGTACTTC. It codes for CATKGGNSYEQYF.

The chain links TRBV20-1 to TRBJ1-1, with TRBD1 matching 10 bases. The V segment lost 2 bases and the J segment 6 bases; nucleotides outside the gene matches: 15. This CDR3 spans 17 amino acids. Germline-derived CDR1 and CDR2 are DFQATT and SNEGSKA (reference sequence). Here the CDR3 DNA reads TGCAGTGCTAGAAGAGTCCCCTCCGGGACAGGGGTAGCTGAAGCTTTCTTT. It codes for CSARRVPSGTGVAEAFF.